This T cell receptor (beta chain) came from a study of technical replicates of blood from several donors. Profiling relied on immunoSEQ multiplex PCR, and the TCRdb table lists in-frame clones only, not all of them. The sample records roughly 80,000 clones, around 89% being singletons. Specimen: T cells isolated from PBMCs. This clonotype was sampled from a human donor in good health.

The CDR3 DNA sequence: TGTGCCAGCAGCTTGTCAATGGGACAGAACACTGAAGCTTTCTTT. Residues: CASSLSMGQNTEAFF. The chain joins TRBV5-5 to TRBJ1-1; the D gene is possibly TRBD1 (6 bases). The CDR3 is 15 residues long. V was trimmed by 1 base and J by 1 base, leaving 11 bases between them. Germline V CDR1 and CDR2: SGHKS, YYEKEE (reference sequence).